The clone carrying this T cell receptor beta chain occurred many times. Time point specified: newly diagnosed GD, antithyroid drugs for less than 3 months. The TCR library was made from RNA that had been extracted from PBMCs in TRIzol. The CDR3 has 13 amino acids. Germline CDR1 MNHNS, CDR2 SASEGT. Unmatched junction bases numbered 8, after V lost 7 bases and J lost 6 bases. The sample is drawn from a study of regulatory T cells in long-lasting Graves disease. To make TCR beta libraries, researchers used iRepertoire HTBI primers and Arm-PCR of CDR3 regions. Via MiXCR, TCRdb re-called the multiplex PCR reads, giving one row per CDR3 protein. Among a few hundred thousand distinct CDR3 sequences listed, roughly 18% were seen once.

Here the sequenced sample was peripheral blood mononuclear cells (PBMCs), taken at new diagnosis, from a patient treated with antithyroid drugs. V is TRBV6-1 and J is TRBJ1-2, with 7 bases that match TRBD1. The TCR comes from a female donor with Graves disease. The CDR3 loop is CASTTDRVDGYTF. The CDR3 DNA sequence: TGTGCCAGCACCACAGACAGGGTAGATGGCTACACCTTC.